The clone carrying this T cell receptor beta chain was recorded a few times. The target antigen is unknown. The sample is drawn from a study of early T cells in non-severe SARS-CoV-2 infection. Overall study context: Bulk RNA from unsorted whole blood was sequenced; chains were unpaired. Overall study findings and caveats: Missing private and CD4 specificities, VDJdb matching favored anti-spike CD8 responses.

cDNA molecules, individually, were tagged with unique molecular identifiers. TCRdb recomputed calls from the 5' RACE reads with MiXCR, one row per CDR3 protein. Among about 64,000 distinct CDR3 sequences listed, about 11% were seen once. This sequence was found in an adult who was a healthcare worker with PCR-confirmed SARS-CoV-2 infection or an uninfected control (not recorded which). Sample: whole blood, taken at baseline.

DNA for the CDR3: TGTGCCAGCAGCTTAAGCGGGGTCGGAAAGACCCAGTACTTC. It is translated as CASSLSGVGKTQYF. V and J are TRBV13 and TRBJ2-5; 7 positions match TRBD2. V was clipped by 2 bases and J by 6 bases; unmatched bases: 6. Germline V gene data show CDR1 as PRHDT and CDR2 as FYEKMQ (reference sequence). CDR3 length: 14 residues. Full variable domain (outside the CDR3, taken from reference TRBV13 and TRBJ2-5): AAGVIQSPRHLIKEKRETATLKCYPIPRHDTVYWYQQGPGQDPQFLISFYEKMQSDKGSIPDRFSAQQFSDYHSELNMSSLELGDSALYFCASSLSGVGKTQYFGPGTRLLVL.